This TCR beta chain was found in a study of cytomegalovirus exposure and HLA in healthy donors (dated by TCRdb to 2016 to 2017). Broadly, across the study: In an earlier analysis of approximately 640 of the donors, 276 Gb of sequence data and 117 million unique TCR beta sequences from about 190 million T cells were reported. An early release that covered approximately 600 HLA-typed donors contained approximately 300 gigabases of sequencing data and about 84 million unique TCR sequences. Of the 350 to 450 genotyped donors, over 80% were placed in the genetic ancestry cluster associated with self-reported Caucasian donors. Donor age, sex, ethnicity and CMV serostatus were compiled alongside the repertoire data. The study aimed to test whether cataloging public T cell receptors could reveal signatures of past pathogen exposure. Rather than drawing on any new phenotypic data, the later analysis identified candidate immune exposures from TCR beta sequences and the way those sequences occurred across donors. An earlier analysis of approximately 640 of the donors applied high-throughput TCR beta sequencing to assess whether each TCR beta V gene segment acted as functional or pseudogenic. To predict cytomegalovirus infection status, the study brought together high-throughput TCR immunosequencing, statistical association of individual TCRs with disease status, and machine learning. Among some 400 genotyped donors of the cohort, an average of approximately 240,000 unique TCR beta nucleotide sequences was sequenced per donor, of which approximately 18% were non-productive. Roughly five DR-DQ haplotypes were handled as single units for association and clustering, since linkage in the cohort was strong. The number of donors typed differed by locus, with about 629-640 for A, B, C, DRB1 and DQB1, roughly 550 for DQA1, 606 for DPA1, and some 440 for DPB1. In a later genetic analysis, genome-wide SNP genotypes for about 55% of the roughly 670 donors were used, and that subset was treated as a discovery cohort. The T cell repertoires of several hundred subjects were profiled by immunosequencing and related to cytomegalovirus serostatus. Both class I and class II loci were covered by HLA typing, at four-digit resolution. To study patterns of TCR occurrence, a later analysis re-analyzed previously published TCR beta repertoires from just over 650 donors and added high-resolution HLA genotyping. Besides the first cohort of 550 to 750 subjects, a separate validation cohort made up of 120 or so different subjects was used. Every discovery cohort repertoire had been produced on one sequencing platform. Overall study results and their limits: An earlier analysis of around 540 of the donors showed that most TCR beta V segments appeared in productive rearrangements either about 87% or about 30% of the time, which broadly matched IMGT annotations. A further reported finding was that TCR beta sequences accurately predicted the HLA-A and HLA-B alleles for most subjects in the first cohort. The 87-base-pair reads could not distinguish some IMGT-functional V segments, including TRBV6-2 and TRBV6-3, so those segments were excluded. In a later genetic analysis, a missense DCLRE1C variant was associated with V-gene and J-gene trimming of TCR beta chains, and the association was replicated in an independent cohort. The only immune exposure information available for the cohort was CMV serostatus. HLA typing was unavailable for some donors at each locus, so association tests used only the typed subset. A later analysis found that most CMV-associated TCR beta chains appeared HLA-restricted, with HLA associations seemingly driven largely by CMV exposure. Presence/absence analyses assumed roughly uniform sequencing depth across donors, an assumption that may not hold. In vitro tests confirmed that three of the cytomegalovirus-associated TCR beta chains recognize cytomegalovirus antigens. In a later analysis, HLA-associated TCR beta chains were found to be more clonally expanded and to have lower generation probabilities than equally common non-associated chains. In this cohort, only TCR beta chains were sequenced, and detectable features were limited by the absence of alpha or paired-chain data. Across donors, most TCR sequences were observed very rarely, whereas some public TCRs were present in many individuals. A cluster of highly shared sequence variants was judged likely to represent a technical artifact of the sequencing pipeline. In a later analysis, the rate of TCR association differed among HLA loci, with DRB1 alleles having the most associated TCRs and HLA-C alleles having the fewest. At a false discovery rate of 0.05, a later analysis linked some 17,000 TCR beta sequences to specific HLA alleles. When HLA alleles, especially DR and DQ, strongly co-occurred, TCR associations were difficult to assign to individual alleles. Cytomegalovirus status was reported to be diagnosed by the classifier with high specificity and sensitivity in both the original and validation cohorts. In a later analysis, several top co-occurrence clusters were reported to appear linked to parvovirus B19, influenza, CMV and Epstein-Barr virus. A later genetic analysis reported fewer N-insertions in productive TCRs among donors in an Asian-associated ancestry cluster than the roughly 720-donor mean. It was suggested by the authors that the approach could potentially be generalized to other disease states and immunological phenotypes. Correlated functional status among segregating V segments might reflect linkage disequilibrium, but an unknown experimental factor could not be ruled out. In the study, approximately 160 TCR beta chains were listed as associated with cytomegalovirus. Over 15 rarely observed V segments, including chromosome 9 orphons, were excluded from the earlier analysis of a few hundred of the donors because counts were too low.

The library was generated by the immunoSEQ multiplex PCR assay. The multiplex PCR relied on a mix of 60 forward primers for TCR Vbeta segments and 13 reverse primers for TCR Jbeta segments. The CDR3 region of rearranged TCR beta genes was amplified from genomic DNA by a multiplex PCR assay. The amplified TCR beta libraries were sequenced on the Illumina HiSeq System as 87-base-pair reads. Turning to the authors' computational methods: A later analysis tallied around 87 million unique TCR beta chains across the 700 or so repertoires, and about 12 million of those chains were shared by two or more donors. A nearest-neighbor algorithm error-corrected the raw reads and collapsed the reads into unique sequences, merging closely related sequences to remove PCR and sequencing errors. V, D and J gene segments were assigned by aligning CDR3 sequences to IMGT reference sequences. For a sequence to be retained, a match of at least six nucleotides was required to both a V gene segment and a J gene segment. A rearrangement counted as productive if the CDR3 had no stop codons and remained in frame with V and J, and every other rearrangement counted as non-productive. Following IMGT convention, CDR3 was defined as the stretch from the second conserved V-encoded cysteine up to the conserved J-encoded phenylalanine. The earlier analysis of 500 to 600 of the donors excluded sequences that lacked an unambiguous match to a single V gene segment. In an earlier analysis of several hundred of the donors, V segments were called functional above 56.7% productive rearrangements and were called segregating when the between-donor standard deviation exceeded 5%. A statistical classification framework was developed to diagnose cytomegalovirus status using the catalog of TCR beta chain sequences. In a later analysis, V and J genes were assigned by comparing TCR nucleotide sequences against IMGT/GENE-DB human TR gene sequences. A later analysis assigned CDR3 sequences and most-parsimonious VDJ recombination scenarios with the TCRdist pipeline. A later analysis defined each TCR beta chain by its CDR3 amino acid sequence plus V-gene family, and excluded reads lacking a unique V-gene family. A later analysis removed several hundred highly shared, low-generation-probability nucleotide sequences to deal with suspected cross-contamination and a sequencing artifact. In a later analysis, a clonal expansion index for each public chain was calculated from normalized within-repertoire ranks of inferred template counts. Generation probabilities in a later analysis came from a VDJ recombination model fitted to out-of-frame rearrangements, and those results were checked against IGoR. In a later analysis, hypergeometric tests were used to score TCR-TCR, TCR-HLA and TCR-CMV co-occurrence, with a repertoire-size bias correction applied to TCR pairs. False discovery rates were estimated in a later analysis by permuting HLA or CMV assignments 20 times. A later analysis grouped co-occurring TCRs with DBSCAN, adding TCRdist sequence similarity when clustering within HLA-allele-positive subsets. For co-occurrence clustering, repertoires with fewer than 30,000 or more than 120,000 public chains were excluded, along with 4 to 6 repertoires with anomalous nucleotide sharing. The source is immuneACCESS, and TCRdb retained only in-frame sequences with V and J called. Part of the clones is not carried over; for the studies checked, unresolved V genes explain less than half of this, and the remainder is unexplained. The V and J calls and clone size are taken from that table; D and trimming were inferred from the DNA. This sample has roughly 150,000 clones in its table, and approximately 68% of those were observed once. The ten largest clones take up approximately 2% of the sample.

In total, around 600 healthy bone marrow donors made up the cohort. At the time of sampling, every cohort member was nominally healthy, though immune exposures that went unrecorded were likely present. The donor was CMV seronegative and belonged to the group of 352 seronegative cohort members. Every donor gave a peripheral blood sample, and the peripheral blood mononuclear cells from that sample were used for TCR beta sequencing. Genomic DNA was extracted from the blood cell samples with the Qiagen DNeasy Blood Extraction Kit. V gives up 5 bases and J gives up 6 bases, and the segment between their germline ends measures 12 bases. The germline V gene gives CDR1 as SGHNT and CDR2 as YENEEA. The CDR3 starts with the cysteine, ends with the phenylalanine, and has 13 residues. The entry retains the CDR3 DNA only, 39 bases that are in frame from base 1. Comments on this clone: Its recognized antigen is unknown. No base qualities exist here, and no much larger clone lies one base off it.

Recombination joined TRBV11-3 with TRBJ2-3; the D segment could be TRBD1, given 5 matching bases. The TCR originated in a man aged 40-50 years in good health and CMV-seronegative. What was sequenced was PBMCs. The bases read TGTGCCAGCAGCCCGAGCAGGGCCGATACGCAGTATTTT. This translates into CASSPSRADTQYF.